The 23 T cell receptor beta chains in this list originate from one sample, sequenced in a study of blood T cell repertoires in COVID-19. TCRdb's copy holds only in-frame clones and misses some; the assay was immunoSEQ multiplex PCR. The sample has under 100,000 clones, about 90% seen once. The sequenced material came from peripheral blood. The receptors were sampled from a human donor in a cohort sampled during active COVID-19.

This clone showed up just a few times. V is TRBV24-1 and J is TRBJ1-2; 7 positions match TRBD1. The J segment lost 5 bases and the V segment lost 3 bases, leaving 5 bases of the junction unmatched. The CDR3 totals 14 residues. The germline gives CDR1 KGHDR, CDR2 SFDVKD. DNA for the CDR3: TGTGCCACCAGTGATGGGGGACAGCTGTATGGCTACACCTTC. Translation: CATSDGGQLYGYTF.

The genes are TRBV6-5 and TRBJ2-2, with D tentatively TRBD1 (6 bases). The CDR3 runs to 15 residues. V was clipped by 7 bases and J by 7 bases, with 19 bases between them. The germline gives CDR1 MNHEY, CDR2 SVGAGI. The chain's CDR3 is CASKYEDRPGGELFF. The CDR3 DNA is TGTGCCAGCAAATATGAAGACAGGCCGGGCGGGGAGCTGTTTTTT.

The rearrangement joins TRBV15 to TRBJ1-4; perhaps TRBD1 as D (6 bases). This CDR3 comprises 14 residues. Per germline, CDR1 LNHNV and CDR2 YYDKDF (reference sequence). With 1 base removed from V and 6 bases from J, the gap between germline ends came to 9 bases. The chain's CDR3 is CATSRGGGDEKLFF. DNA for the CDR3: TGTGCCACCAGCAGAGGTGGGGGCGATGAAAAACTGTTTTTT.

This chain links TRBV6-6 with TRBJ1-6; TRBD1 agrees at 8 bases. This CDR3 has 15 residues. J was trimmed by 10 bases and V by 2 bases; bases with no gene match: 7. Germline V gene lookup returns CDR1 MNHNY and CDR2 SVGAGI (reference sequence). DNA for the CDR3: TGTGCCAGCAGTTACGTGCAGGGGGCAGGATCACCCCTCCACTTT. Translating it yields CASSYVQGAGSPLHF.

The chain joins TRBV2 to TRBJ2-7, with 10 bases lining up with TRBD2. V lost 8 bases and J lost 4; bases outside the gene matches: 8. The CDR3 extends over 14 amino acids. Germline lookup yields CDR1 SNHLY and CDR2 FYNNEI. The CDR3 is CASEASGGSYEQYF. In DNA form, the CDR3 reads TGTGCCAGCGAGGCTAGCGGGGGTTCTTACGAGCAGTACTTC.

This chain uses TRBV19 with TRBJ1-5, with 8 bases identical to TRBD1. The CDR3 runs 14 residues. CDR1 and CDR2 (germline): LNHDA, SQIVND (reference sequence). V shed 5 bases, J shed 6 bases, and the junction held 6 bases outside the gene matches. The chain's CDR3 is CASSLTGGSQPQHF. DNA of the CDR3: TGTGCCAGTAGTCTTACAGGGGGTAGTCAGCCCCAGCATTTT.

The CDR3 DNA is TGTGCCAGCAGCACTCACCAAGAGACCCAGTACTTC. The encoded protein is CASSTHQETQYF. V is TRBV11-2 and J is TRBJ2-5, with unresolved D. CDR1 is SGHAT, CDR2 FQNNGV, per germline. V dropped 5 bases and J dropped 0 bases, with 4 bases sitting between them. The CDR3 runs to 12 residues.

DNA for the CDR3: TGTGCCAGTAACTCCGGGACAGCACCGAACACTGAAGCTTTCTTT. Protein product: CASNSGTAPNTEAFF. V usage is TRBV19 and J usage is TRBJ1-1; 7 nucleotides line up with TRBD1. The CDR3 is 15 amino acids. Germline CDR1 is LNHDA and CDR2 is SQIVND (reference sequence). V lost 7 bases, J lost 1 base, and 9 bases stayed unmatched.

V and J are TRBV30 and TRBJ2-5, with 7 bases identical to TRBD2. The CDR3 length is 12 residues. Germline-derived CDR1 and CDR2 are GTSNPN and SVGIG (reference sequence). The V and J ends lost 5 bases and 6 bases, in that order; junction bases with no gene match: 6. CDR3 protein: CAWERDRKTQYF. Written as DNA, the CDR3 is TGTGCCTGGGAGCGGGATAGAAAGACCCAGTACTTC.

CDR3 amino acids: CASSLLGTGGEQYF. CDR3 nucleotide sequence: TGTGCCAGCAGTTTATTAGGGACAGGGGGCGAGCAGTACTTC. The chain recombines TRBV28 with TRBJ2-7, with 11 nucleotides matching TRBD1. With V trimmed by 1 base and J by 6 bases, 2 bases remained unmatched. CDR1 MDHEN and CDR2 SYDVKM come from the germline V gene. This CDR3 is built from 14 residues.

This sequence joins TRBV30 and TRBJ2-7, with D possibly matching TRBD2 (6 bases). Deletions cut 5 bases from V and 2 bases from J, with 16 bases between. Germline CDR1 is GTSNPN and CDR2 is SVGIG (reference sequence). CDR3 length: 14 amino acids. The CDR3 reads CAWGRSDLPYEQYF. As DNA, the CDR3 is TGTGCCTGGGGGAGGTCTGACCTCCCCTACGAGCAGTACTTC.

The chain couples TRBV24-1 to TRBJ2-7; D might be TRBD2 (5 bases). CDR1 is KGHDR and CDR2 is SFDVKD in the germline V gene. The CDR3 contains 15 residues. Trimming pared 0 bases from V and 5 bases from J, leaving 13 bases between. CDR3 residues: CATSDLVGDYNEQYF. CDR3 sequence (DNA): TGTGCCACCAGTGATTTGGTGGGAGATTACAACGAGCAGTACTTC.

This sequence joins TRBV19 and TRBJ2-1, with D possibly TRBD2 on 5 matching bases. CDR3 size: 15 residues. V was clipped by 7 bases and J by 0 bases, with 13 bases between them. CDR1 LNHDA and CDR2 SQIVND come from the germline V gene (reference sequence). DNA of the CDR3: TGTGCCAGTACCCCGGTTGGGAGCTCCTACAATGAGCAGTTCTTC. It specifies CASTPVGSSYNEQFF.

This sequence joins TRBV7-9 and TRBJ2-7; TRBD1 is a possible D gene (6 bases). Germline V gene lookup returns CDR1 SEHNR and CDR2 FQNEAQ (reference sequence). V was pared by 5 bases and J by 0 bases, with 14 bases between. The CDR3 sequence is 15 residues long. Written as DNA, the CDR3 is TGTGCCAGCAGCGAGAAGGACAGTACCTCCTACGAGCAGTACTTC. Translated: CASSEKDSTSYEQYF.

The J gene is TRBJ1-3, the V gene TRBV19; a weak D match, TRBD1 (6 bases). The CDR3 sequence is 18 residues long. Germline CDR1 LNHDA, CDR2 SQIVND (reference sequence). The V and J ends lost 6 bases and 0 bases respectively, with 21 bases between them. CDR3 protein: CASSNTLDSQLSGNTIYF. Here the CDR3 DNA reads TGTGCCAGTAGCAACACTTTGGACAGCCAGCTCTCTGGAAACACCATATATTTT.

The chain recombines TRBV29-1 with TRBJ2-7; D is unclear. The CDR3 loop spans 14 amino acids. With 6 bases removed from V and 6 bases from J, the gap between germline ends came to 21 bases. CDR1 and CDR2 (germline): SQVTM, ANQGSEA. The CDR3: CSVSPVSLYGEQYF. As DNA, the CDR3 is TGCAGCGTCTCCCCGGTCTCCCTCTACGGCGAGCAGTACTTC.

This chain links TRBV7-6 with TRBJ2-7, with 10 positions matching TRBD1. The V segment lost 2 bases and the J segment 4 bases; nucleotides outside the gene matches: 5. The CDR3 runs to 15 residues. Germline CDR1 reads SGHVS; CDR2 reads FNYEAQ. CDR3 in DNA: TGTGCCAGCAGCTTATCCGGGACAGGGGTGTACGAGCAGTACTTC. It codes for CASSLSGTGVYEQYF.

The sample holds a few counts of this clone. This chain uses TRBV9 with TRBJ1-6; no reliable D call. V was cut by 2 bases and J by 8 bases, with 11 bases left in between. CDR1 is SGDLS, CDR2 YYNGEE, per germline. This CDR3 is built from 14 residues. The DNA for the CDR3 is TGTGCCAGCAGCGTCCGACATGTAGATTCACCCCTCCACTTT. The encoded protein is CASSVRHVDSPLHF.

This chain joins TRBV18 and TRBJ2-7; 8 bases are shared with TRBD1. Germline V gene lookup returns CDR1 KGHSH and CDR2 LQKENI. There are 14 residues in the CDR3. After removal of 2 bases from V and 6 bases from J, the junction contained 6 bases not matched to a gene. For the CDR3, the DNA is TGTGCCAGCTCACCAGGACAGGGTTTCGCCGAGCAGTACTTC. Translating gives CASSPGQGFAEQYF.

This chain uses TRBV11-2 with TRBJ1-2; D is possibly TRBD1 (5 bases). CDR3 size: 15 residues. The germline V and J ends were trimmed by 0 bases and 3 bases, with 11 bases remaining between them. Germline assignment: CDR1 SGHAT and CDR2 FQNNGV. Written as DNA, the CDR3 is TGTGCCAGCAGCTTAGATCCAGGGTCGGACTATGGCTACACCTTC. Translated, it gives CASSLDPGSDYGYTF. The full variable domain, its missing parts supplied by reference TRBV11-2 and TRBJ1-2, is EAGVAQSPRYKIIEKRQSVAFWCNPISGHATLYWYQQILGQGPKLLIQFQNNGVVDDSQLPKDRFSAERLKGVDSTLKIQPAKLEDSAVYLCASSLDPGSDYGYTFGSGTRLTVV.

The chain links TRBV25-1 to TRBJ1-4, with D possibly being TRBD1 (5 bases). This CDR3 has 16 residues. Germline CDR1 reads MGHDK; CDR2 reads SYGVNS. Trimming took off 8 bases at V and 5 bases at J, with 21 bases between the two ends. In DNA form, the CDR3 reads TGTGCCAGCCCTCAGAACAGGCCCGGAAGGAATGAAAAACTGTTTTTT. Residues: CASPQNRPGRNEKLFF.

As concerns this clone: Compared with germline, one end of the junction differs, possibly owing to a read error. The J gene is TRBJ1-2, the V gene TRBV2; D is perhaps TRBD1 (6 bases). The CDR3 sequence is 14 residues long. The germline gives CDR1 SNHLY, CDR2 FYNNEI. This CDR3 is CASREGQNSYGYTF. The CDR3 DNA is TGTGCCAGCAGGGAAGGACAGAACTCCTATGGCTACACCTTC.

This chain uses TRBV27 with TRBJ2-1, with a possible D match to TRBD1 (6 bases). Germline values: CDR1 MNHEY, CDR2 SMNVEV (reference sequence). The V gene lost 2 bases and the J gene lost 8 bases, with 13 bases spanning the gap. CDR3 length: 14 residues. The CDR3 sequence is CASSLLDRSYEQFF. The CDR3 coding sequence is TGTGCCAGCAGTTTACTAGACAGGAGCTATGAGCAGTTCTTC.